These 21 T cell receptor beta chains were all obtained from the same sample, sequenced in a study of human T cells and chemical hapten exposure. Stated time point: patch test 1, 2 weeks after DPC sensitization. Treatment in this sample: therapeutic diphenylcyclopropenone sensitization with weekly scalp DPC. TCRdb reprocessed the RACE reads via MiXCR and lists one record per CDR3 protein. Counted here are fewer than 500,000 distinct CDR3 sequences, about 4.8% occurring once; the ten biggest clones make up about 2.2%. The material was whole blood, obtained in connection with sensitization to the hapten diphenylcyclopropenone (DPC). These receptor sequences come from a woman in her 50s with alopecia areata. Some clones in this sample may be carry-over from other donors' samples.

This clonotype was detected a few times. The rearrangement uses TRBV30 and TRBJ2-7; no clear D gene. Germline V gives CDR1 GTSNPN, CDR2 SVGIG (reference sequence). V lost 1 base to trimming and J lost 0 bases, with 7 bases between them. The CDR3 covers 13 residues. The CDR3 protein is CAWSAGYSYEQYF. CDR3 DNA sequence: TGTGCCTGGAGTGCGGGTTACTCCTACGAGCAGTACTTC.

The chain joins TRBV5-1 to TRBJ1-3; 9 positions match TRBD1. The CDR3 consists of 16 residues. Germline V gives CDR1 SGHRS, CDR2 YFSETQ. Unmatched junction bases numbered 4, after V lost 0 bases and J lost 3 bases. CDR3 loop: CASSLAGTGSGNTIYF. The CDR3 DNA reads TGCGCCAGCAGCTTGGCCGGGACAGGGAGTGGAAACACCATATATTTT.

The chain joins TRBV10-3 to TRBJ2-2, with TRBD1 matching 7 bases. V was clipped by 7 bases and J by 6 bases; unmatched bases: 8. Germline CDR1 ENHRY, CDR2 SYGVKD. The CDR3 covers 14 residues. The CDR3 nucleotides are TGTGCCATCACTGACAGGGAAGGTCCCGGGGAGCTGTTTTTT. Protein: CAITDREGPGELFF.

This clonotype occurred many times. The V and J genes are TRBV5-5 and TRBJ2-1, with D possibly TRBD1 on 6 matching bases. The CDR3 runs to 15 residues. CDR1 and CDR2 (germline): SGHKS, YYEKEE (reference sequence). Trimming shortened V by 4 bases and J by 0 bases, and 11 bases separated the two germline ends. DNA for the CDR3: TGTGCCAGCAGCAATCAGGGGAGCTCCTACAATGAGCAGTTCTTC. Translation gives CASSNQGSSYNEQFF.

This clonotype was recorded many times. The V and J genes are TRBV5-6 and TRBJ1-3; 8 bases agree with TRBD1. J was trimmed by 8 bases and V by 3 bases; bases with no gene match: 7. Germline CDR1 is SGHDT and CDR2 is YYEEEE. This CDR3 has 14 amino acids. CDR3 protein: CASSYGTGGDTIYF. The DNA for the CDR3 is TGTGCCAGCAGCTATGGGACAGGAGGAGACACCATATATTTT.

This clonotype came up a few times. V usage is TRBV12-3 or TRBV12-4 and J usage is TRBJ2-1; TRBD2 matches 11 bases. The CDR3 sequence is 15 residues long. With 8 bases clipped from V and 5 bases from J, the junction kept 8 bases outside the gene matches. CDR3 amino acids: CASFTLAGGDNEQFF. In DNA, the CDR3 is TGTGCCAGCTTTACCTTAGCGGGGGGGGACAATGAGCAGTTCTTC.

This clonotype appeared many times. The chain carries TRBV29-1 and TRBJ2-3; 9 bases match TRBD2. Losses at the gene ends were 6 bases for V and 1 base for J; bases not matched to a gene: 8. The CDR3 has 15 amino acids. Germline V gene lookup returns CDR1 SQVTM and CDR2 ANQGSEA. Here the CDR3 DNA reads TGCAGCGTCGAGTTAGCGGGAGTCGGCACAGATACGCAGTATTTT. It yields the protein CSVELAGVGTDTQYF.

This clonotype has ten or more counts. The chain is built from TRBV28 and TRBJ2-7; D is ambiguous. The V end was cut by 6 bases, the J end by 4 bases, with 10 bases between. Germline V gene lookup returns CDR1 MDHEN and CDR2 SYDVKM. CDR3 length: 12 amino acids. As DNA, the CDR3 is TGTGCCAGCAGGGCTAGTGGATACGAGCAGTACTTC. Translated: CASRASGYEQYF.

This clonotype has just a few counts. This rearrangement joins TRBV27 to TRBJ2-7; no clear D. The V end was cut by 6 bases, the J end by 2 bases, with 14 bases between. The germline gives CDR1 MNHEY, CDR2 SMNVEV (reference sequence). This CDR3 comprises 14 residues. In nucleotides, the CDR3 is TGTGCCAGCAGCGTCGGACGCGGCCCCTACGAGCAGTACTTC. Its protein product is CASSVGRGPYEQYF.

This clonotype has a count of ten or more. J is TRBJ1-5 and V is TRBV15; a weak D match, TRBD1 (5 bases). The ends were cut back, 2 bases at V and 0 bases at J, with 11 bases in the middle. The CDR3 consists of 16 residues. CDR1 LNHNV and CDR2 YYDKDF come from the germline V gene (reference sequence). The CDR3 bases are TGTGCCACCAGCAGACCGACAGCTTATAGCAATCAGCCCCAGCATTTT. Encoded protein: CATSRPTAYSNQPQHF.

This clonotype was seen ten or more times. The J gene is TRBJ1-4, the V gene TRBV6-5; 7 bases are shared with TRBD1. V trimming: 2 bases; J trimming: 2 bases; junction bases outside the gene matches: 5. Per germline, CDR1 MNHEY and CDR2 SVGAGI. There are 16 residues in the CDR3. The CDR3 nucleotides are TGTGCCAGCAGTTACCAAACAGGGGTGACTAATGAAAAACTGTTTTTT. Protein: CASSYQTGVTNEKLFF.

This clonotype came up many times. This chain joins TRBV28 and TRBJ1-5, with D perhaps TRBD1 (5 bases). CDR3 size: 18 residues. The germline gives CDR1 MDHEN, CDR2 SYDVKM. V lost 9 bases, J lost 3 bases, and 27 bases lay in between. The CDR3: CASSPMGGEGTYNQPQHF. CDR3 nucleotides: TGTGCCAGTTCTCCTATGGGCGGGGAGGGGACCTACAATCAGCCCCAGCATTTT.

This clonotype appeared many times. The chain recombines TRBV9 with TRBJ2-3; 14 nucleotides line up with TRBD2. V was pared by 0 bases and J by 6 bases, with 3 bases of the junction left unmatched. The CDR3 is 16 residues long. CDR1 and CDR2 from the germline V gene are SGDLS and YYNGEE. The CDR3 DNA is TGTGCCAGCAGCGTAGGGACTAGCGGGGGGCGGGATACGCAGTATTTT. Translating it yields CASSVGTSGGRDTQYF. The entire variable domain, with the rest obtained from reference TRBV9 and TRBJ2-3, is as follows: DSGVTQTPKHLITATGQRVTLRCSPRSGDLSVYWYQQSLDQGLQFLIQYYNGEERAKGNILERFSAQQFPDLHSELNLSSLELGDSALYFCASSVGTSGGRDTQYFGPGTRLTVL.

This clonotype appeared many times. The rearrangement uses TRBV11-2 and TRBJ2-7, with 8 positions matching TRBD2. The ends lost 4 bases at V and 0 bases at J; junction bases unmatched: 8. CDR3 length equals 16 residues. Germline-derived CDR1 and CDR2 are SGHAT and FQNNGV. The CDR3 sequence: CASSSIAGRGSYEQYF. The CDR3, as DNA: TGTGCCAGCAGCTCAATAGCGGGAAGGGGCTCCTACGAGCAGTACTTC.

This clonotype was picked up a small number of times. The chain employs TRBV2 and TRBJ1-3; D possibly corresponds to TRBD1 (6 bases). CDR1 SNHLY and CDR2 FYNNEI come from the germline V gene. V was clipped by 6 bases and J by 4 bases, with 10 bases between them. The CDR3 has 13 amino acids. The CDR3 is CASSRTAGNTIYF. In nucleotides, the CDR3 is TGTGCCAGCAGCCGGACAGCGGGAAACACCATATATTTT.

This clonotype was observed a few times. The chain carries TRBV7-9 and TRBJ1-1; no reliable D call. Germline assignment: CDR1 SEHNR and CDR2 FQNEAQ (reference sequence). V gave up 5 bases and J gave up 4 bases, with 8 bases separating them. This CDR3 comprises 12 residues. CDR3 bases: TGTGCCAGCAGCCAGACGGCCACTGAAGCTTTCTTT. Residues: CASSQTATEAFF.

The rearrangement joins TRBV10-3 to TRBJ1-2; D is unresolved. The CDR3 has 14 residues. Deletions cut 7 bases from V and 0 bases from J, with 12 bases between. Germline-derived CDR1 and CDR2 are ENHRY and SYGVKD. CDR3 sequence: CAIKQDGANYGYTF. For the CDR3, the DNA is TGTGCCATCAAGCAGGATGGAGCTAACTATGGCTACACCTTC.

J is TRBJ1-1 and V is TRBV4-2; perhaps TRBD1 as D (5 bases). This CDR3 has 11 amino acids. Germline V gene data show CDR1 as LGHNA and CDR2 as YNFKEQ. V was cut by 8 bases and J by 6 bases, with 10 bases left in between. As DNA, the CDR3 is TGTGCCAGCGGGAGCAGGGCTGAAGCTTTCTTT. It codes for CASGSRAEAFF.

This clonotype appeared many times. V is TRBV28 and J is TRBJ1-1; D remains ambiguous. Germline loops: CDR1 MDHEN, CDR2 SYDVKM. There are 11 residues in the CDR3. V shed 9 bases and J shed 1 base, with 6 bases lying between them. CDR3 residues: CASNQNTEAFF. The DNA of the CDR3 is TGTGCCAGTAACCAGAACACTGAAGCTTTCTTT. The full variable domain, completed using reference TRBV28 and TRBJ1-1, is DVKVTQSSRYLVKRTGEKVFLECVQDMDHENMFWYRQDPGLGLRLIYFSYDVKMKEKGDIPEGYSVSREKKERFSLILESASTNQTSMYLCASNQNTEAFFGQGTRLTVV.

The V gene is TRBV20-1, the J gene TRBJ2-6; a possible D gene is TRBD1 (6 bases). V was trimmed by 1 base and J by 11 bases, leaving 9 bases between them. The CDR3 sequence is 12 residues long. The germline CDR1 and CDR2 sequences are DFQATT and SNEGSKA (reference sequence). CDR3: CSARAGADVLTF. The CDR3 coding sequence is TGCAGTGCTAGAGCAGGGGCTGACGTCCTGACTTTC.

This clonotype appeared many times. The CDR3 sequence: CASSSGDRSYNEQFF. The CDR3 nucleotides are TGTGCCAGCAGCTCAGGGGATAGGTCCTACAATGAGCAGTTCTTC. The chain employs TRBV11-2 and TRBJ2-1; weak D call: TRBD1 (6 bases). Germline CDR1 is SGHAT and CDR2 is FQNNGV. The CDR3 is made up of 15 amino acids. Deletions cut 4 bases from V and 1 base from J, with 11 bases between.